Listed below are T cell receptor beta chains from one sample, sequenced in a study of blood T cell repertoires in COVID-19. Sequenced by immunoSEQ multiplex PCR; TCRdb stores in-frame clones only, minus some. The sample carries some 87,000 clones, about 89% recorded once. Material for sequencing was peripheral blood. Receptors originate from an older woman with acute or convalescent COVID-19. Each CDR3 is given with its conserved first and last residue. Each record gives: CDR3 length, J gene, D gene, clone size, V gene, CDR3 protein, CDR3 DNA. A D gene is named only where the DNA matches it firmly. Not every row has a clone size; where given, it reads once, few, many or a size class.

15	TRBJ1-1	TRBD1	NA	TRBV28	CASTWTGGLGTEAFF	TGTGCCAGCACCTGGACAGGGGGATTGGGCACTGAAGCTTTCTTT
23	TRBJ2-4	TRBD1	once	TRBV24-1	CATSDLRSRTGPDSTPCKNIQYF	TGTGCCACCAGTGATTTACGGAGTCGGACAGGTCCGGACTCGACCCCGTGCAAAAACATTCAGTACTTC
15	TRBJ2-6	NA	NA	TRBV19	CASSAQGSGANVLTF	TGTGCCAGTAGTGCGCAGGGCTCTGGGGCCAACGTCCTGACTTTC
17	TRBJ1-4	TRBD1	once	TRBV19	CASSTPGQGQTNEKLFF	TGTGCCAGTAGTACCCCCGGACAGGGGCAAACTAATGAAAAACTGTTTTTT
15	TRBJ2-3	NA	NA	TRBV6-5	CASSLQKSRTDTQYF	TGTGCCAGCAGTTTACAGAAATCGCGCACAGATACGCAGTATTTT
15	TRBJ2-2	NA	NA	TRBV5-1	CASSPGQTSTGELFF	TGCGCCAGCAGTCCGGGACAAACATCCACCGGGGAGCTGTTTTTT
16	TRBJ2-7	NA	NA	TRBV30	CAWRLPPGRGPYEQYF	TGTGCCTGGAGGCTTCCCCCGGGCAGGGGCCCATACGAGCAGTACTTC
16	TRBJ1-6	TRBD1	NA	TRBV6-1	CASSEAPGGADSPLHF	TGTGCCAGCAGTGAAGCACCAGGGGGCGCTGATTCACCCCTCCACTTT
11	TRBJ2-3	TRBD1	once	TRBV29-1	CSVLYRGFLDF	TGCAGCGTTTTGTACAGGGGTTTCTTGGATTTT
20	TRBJ1-1	TRBD1	NA	TRBV6-4	CASSDPTLRTGGLMNTEAFF	TGTGCCAGCAGTGACCCTACTCTCCGGACAGGCGGCCTCATGAACACTGAAGCTTTCTTT
14	TRBJ1-2	NA	NA	TRBV5-1	CASSLGTFEYGYTF	TGCGCCAGCAGCCTGGGAACCTTTGAGTATGGCTACACCTTC
12	TRBJ1-2	NA	NA	TRBV7-2	CASSPEVEGYTF	TGTGCCAGCAGCCCCGAGGTGGAAGGCTACACCTTC
16	TRBJ2-7	TRBD2	NA	TRBV4-1	CASGEGWGLPLREQYF	TGCGCCAGCGGAGAAGGGTGGGGACTACCCCTTCGCGAGCAGTACTTC
12	TRBJ2-6	NA	NA	TRBV7-9	CASSLVWEILTF	TGTGCCAGCAGCTTAGTTTGGGAGATCCTGACTTTC
15	TRBJ1-2	TRBD1	NA	TRBV6-1	CASSEVPGQGTGYTF	TGTGCCAGCAGTGAAGTCCCGGGACAGGGAACCGGCTACACCTTC
12	TRBJ2-7	NA	NA	TRBV3-1/TRBV3-2	CASSQDFYEQYF	TGTGCCAGCAGCCAAGACTTTTACGAGCAGTACTTC
15	TRBJ1-1	TRBD1	NA	TRBV3-1/TRBV3-2	CASSQGTGDIGEAFF	TGTGCCAGCAGCCAAGGGACAGGGGATATTGGTGAAGCTTTCTTT
16	TRBJ1-6	TRBD1	NA	TRBV19	CASTGGQSSYNSPLHF	TGTGCCAGTACTGGGGGACAGTCCTCCTATAATTCACCCCTCCACTTT
15	TRBJ1-1	TRBD1	NA	TRBV7-9	CASSAWTGLNTEAFF	TGTGCCAGCAGCGCGTGGACAGGGCTTAACACTGAAGCTTTCTTT
16	TRBJ2-7	TRBD2	NA	TRBV4-1	CASSQGGSGRDYEQYF	TGCGCCAGCAGCCAAGGTGGTAGCGGGAGGGATTACGAGCAGTACTTC
14	TRBJ2-7	TRBD1	NA	TRBV3-1/TRBV3-2	CASSQETGGWEQYF	TGTGCCAGCAGCCAAGAGACAGGGGGTTGGGAGCAGTACTTC
14	TRBJ1-6	NA	few	TRBV6-5	CASSGGYSNSPLHF	TGTGCCAGCAGCGGGGGGTATAGTAATTCACCCCTCCACTTT
16	TRBJ1-1	NA	NA	TRBV6-6	CASSYSALLMNTEAFF	TGTGCCAGCAGTTACTCCGCACTATTAATGAACACTGAAGCTTTCTTT
12	TRBJ1-1	NA	NA	TRBV2	CASIRGNTEAFF	TGTGCCAGCATTCGGGGAAACACTGAAGCTTTCTTT
16	TRBJ1-2	NA	NA	TRBV5-6	CASSLVLGGQGYGYTF	TGTGCCAGCAGCTTGGTTCTCGGGGGGCAAGGCTATGGCTACACCTTC
15	TRBJ1-1	TRBD1	NA	TRBV6-5	CASSYSSRGQSSAFF	TGTGCCAGCAGTTACTCGTCCAGGGGGCAATCCAGTGCTTTCTTT
12	TRBJ1-2	TRBD1	NA	TRBV12-3/TRBV12-4	CASREGAAGYTF	TGTGCCAGCAGGGAGGGGGCGGCTGGCTACACCTTC
13	TRBJ2-7	TRBD2	NA	TRBV28	CASSPGGGSEQYF	TGTGCCAGCAGTCCCGGGGGGGGTAGCGAGCAGTACTTC
16	TRBJ2-3	TRBD2	NA	TRBV28	CASSRRLAGGPGTQYF	TGTGCCAGCAGCAGACGACTAGCGGGAGGGCCAGGGACGCAGTATTTT
15	TRBJ2-1	TRBD1	NA	TRBV6-6	CASSRGQRSYNEQFF	TGTGCCAGCAGTAGGGGACAGCGCTCCTACAATGAGCAGTTCTTC
16	TRBJ1-5	NA	few	TRBV28	CASSLKGVFGNQPQHF	TGTGCCAGCAGTTTAAAGGGGGTTTTTGGCAATCAGCCCCAGCATTTT
18	TRBJ1-1	NA	NA	TRBV28	CASSLIGTGSGRNTEAFF	TGTGCCAGCAGTTTGATAGGAACAGGGTCTGGAAGGAACACTGAAGCTTTCTTT
17	TRBJ2-7	TRBD2	NA	TRBV4-1	CASSQDSWGEGRYEQYF	TGCGCCAGCAGCCAAGATTCTTGGGGGGAGGGGAGGTACGAGCAGTACTTC
17	TRBJ1-4	TRBD1	NA	TRBV3-1/TRBV3-2	CASSHRGQGRMNEKLFF	TGTGCCAGCAGCCACCGCGGACAGGGACGTATGAATGAAAAACTGTTTTTT
16	TRBJ2-5	TRBD2	NA	TRBV6-5	CASSYLLAGGKETQYF	TGTGCCAGCAGTTACTTGCTAGCGGGGGGGAAAGAGACCCAGTACTTC
13	TRBJ1-1	NA	NA	TRBV12-3/TRBV12-4	CASRLVQNTEAFF	TGTGCCAGCAGGTTGGTACAGAACACTGAAGCTTTCTTT
18	TRBJ2-6	NA	NA	TRBV13	CASGPRTTISDGANVLTF	TGTGCCAGCGGACCTCGGACTACTATCAGTGACGGGGCCAACGTCCTGACTTTC
13	TRBJ2-5	NA	NA	TRBV2	CASSGTQKETQYF	TGTGCCAGCAGTGGGACACAGAAAGAGACCCAGTACTTC
17	TRBJ2-3	NA	NA	TRBV7-8	CASSLADTGRLGDTQYF	TGTGCCAGCAGCTTAGCCGATACAGGGAGACTGGGAGATACGCAGTATTTT
16	TRBJ2-5	TRBD2	once	TRBV11-2	CASSFGLAGGEETQYF	TGTGCCAGCAGCTTCGGACTAGCGGGAGGAGAGGAGACCCAGTACTTC
14	TRBJ2-1	TRBD1	once	TRBV3-1/TRBV3-2	CASSQEKGAYEQFF	TGTGCCAGCAGCCAAGAAAAGGGGGCCTATGAGCAGTTCTTC
15	TRBJ2-2	TRBD1	NA	TRBV5-1	CASSRTGGDTGELFF	TGCGCCAGCAGCCGGACAGGGGGCGACACCGGGGAGCTGTTTTTT
16	TRBJ1-2	TRBD1	NA	TRBV19	CASSPRDRAGLYGYTF	TGTGCCAGTAGTCCCCGGGACAGGGCCGGACTCTATGGCTACACCTTC
18	TRBJ2-7	TRBD2	NA	TRBV2	CASGTSGAKSFLSYEQYF	TGTGCCAGCGGGACTAGCGGGGCAAAGTCTTTTTTATCGTACGAGCAGTACTTC
17	TRBJ1-5	NA	NA	TRBV19	CASSTPPTGNSNQPQHF	TGTGCCAGTAGTACGCCCCCCACAGGGAATAGCAATCAGCCCCAGCATTTT
13	TRBJ2-7	TRBD1	few	TRBV24-1	CATSGDRRYEQYF	TGTGCCACCTCCGGGGACAGGCGCTACGAGCAGTACTTC
16	TRBJ2-1	TRBD2	NA	TRBV11-2	CASSSPGTSGIYEQFF	TGTGCCAGCAGCTCGCCCGGGACTAGCGGGATTTATGAGCAGTTCTTC
14	TRBJ1-3	TRBD1	NA	TRBV6-5	CASTRQGVGNTIYF	TGTGCCAGCACCCGACAGGGGGTTGGAAACACCATATATTTT
14	TRBJ1-4	NA	few	TRBV19	CASSIVFTNEKLFF	TGTGCCAGTAGTATAGTATTTACTAATGAAAAACTGTTTTTT